Below, 3 T cell receptor beta chains from the same sample are listed, as sequenced in a study of OX40 agonist ivuxolimab in advanced cancers. Assay: immunoSEQ multiplex PCR; the TCRdb copy retains only in-frame clones and omits some. The table has more than 100,000 clones, roughly nine tenths seen once; the top ten hold approximately 0.55%. The material sequenced was CD4+ or CD8+ T cells sorted from blood, taken in a trial of the OX40 agonist ivuxolimab. These receptor sequences come from an adult with an advanced solid tumor such as melanoma, head and neck, liver or kidney cancer.

The chain carries TRBV28 and TRBJ1-3, with D perhaps TRBD1 (5 bases). Germline CDR1 and CDR2: MDHEN and SYDVKM. V was cut by 2 bases and J by 0 bases, with 11 bases left in between. CDR3 length: 16 amino acids. Here the CDR3 reads CASSLRTQGSGNTIYF. CDR3 in DNA: TGTGCCAGCAGTTTAAGGACCCAGGGCTCTGGAAACACCATATATTTT.

The chain has TRBV28 and TRBJ1-3; TRBD1 is a possible D gene (5 bases). There are 16 residues in the CDR3. V was trimmed by 3 bases and J by 0 bases, leaving 12 bases between them. Germline loops: CDR1 MDHEN, CDR2 SYDVKM. The CDR3: CASSLGGVDSGNTIYF. In DNA form, the CDR3 reads TGTGCCAGCAGTTTGGGAGGGGTCGACTCTGGAAACACCATATATTTT.

The J gene is TRBJ2-3, the V gene TRBV12-5; 7 nucleotides agree with TRBD1. The CDR3 totals 14 residues. CDR1 LGHNT and CDR2 FRNRAP come from the germline V gene. Trimming removed 9 bases from V and 2 bases from J; junction bases left unmatched: 8. CDR3 in DNA: TGTGCTAGGGGATACAGGGGCCCCACAGATACGCAGTATTTT. Protein sequence: CARGYRGPTDTQYF. The variable domain in full, completed from reference TRBV12-5 and TRBJ2-3, reads DARVTQTPRHKVTEMGQEVTMRCQPILGHNTVFWYRQTMMQGLELLAYFRNRAPLDDSGMPKDRFSAEMPDATLATLKIQPSEPRDSAVYFCARGYRGPTDTQYFGPGTRLTVL.